The present T cell receptor (beta chain) was sequenced within a study of PD-1 blockade in classical Hodgkin lymphoma (dated by TCRdb to about 2020). Regarding the study in general: Nivolumab dosing was 3 mg/kg intravenously every 2 weeks, continuing until either disease progression or unacceptable toxicity. The study used CyTOF and TCR beta sequencing to define a peripheral blood immune signature of response to PD-1 blockade in classical Hodgkin lymphoma.

The sample's time point label is to be understood as: cycle 4 day 1 (C4D1), after six to seven weeks of nivolumab. Relapse after autologous stem cell transplantation had occurred in all trial patients, and cohorts A, B and C were distinguished by prior brentuximab vedotin exposure. The trial cohort comprised roughly 50 patients with relapsed/refractory classical Hodgkin lymphoma whose best overall responses were complete response, partial response or progressive disease. Single-agent nivolumab was administered to trial patients in the multi-cohort phase II CheckMate 205 trial. Best overall response was determined by an independent review committee according to the 2007 International Working Group response criteria. PBMCs from the trial were collected at three points: immediately before nivolumab initiation (C1D1), and during therapy at cycle 2 day 1 and cycle 4 day 1. After peripheral blood was drawn into 8 mL Vacutainer Cell Preparation Tubes, PBMCs were isolated by centrifugation and then cryopreserved.

Genomic DNA was isolated using the Qiagen DNeasy kit from unsorted PBMCs as well as from negatively selected CD4+ and CD8+ fractions. TCR beta CDR3 regions were subjected to amplification by immunoSEQ multiplex PCR with primers that anneal to V and J segments. A synthetic immune receptor repertoire was used to minimize amplification bias, and remaining bias was computationally removed after sequencing. The authors' pipeline ran thus. Custom Python scripts were used to quantify repertoire diversity as the Shannon entropy index. Unsorted, CD4+ and CD8+ repertoires were examined separately, except in combined analyses, for which CD4+ and CD8+ sequences were merged in silico. A clone was considered expanded if an increase in frequency of at least 2-fold after treatment relative to C1D1 was found, and a pseudocount of 0.5 was applied to clones undetected at baseline. Clones with 0 or 1 copy at C1D1 were classified as singleton clones, and clones with 2 or more copies were classified as non-singleton clones. Clones expanded in unsorted samples were assigned a CD4+, CD8+ or unknown annotation through matching of protein sequences in sorted samples from the same patient. Wilcoxon tests were applied to paired samples to test diversity changes from C1D1 to C4D1. What TCRdb holds here is the immuneACCESS table cut down to in-frame rearrangements. Part of the clones is not present; checked against another copy, under half of the missing clones reflect an unresolved V gene, and the others are unexplained. V and J calls and clone size are copied from that table; D and trimming were computed from the DNA. The sample contains tens of thousands of clones, 70% to 90% of them found a single time. Over 7.5% of the sample lies in the top ten.

The CDR3 covers 14 residues, taking in both the cysteine and the phenylalanine. Only CDR3 DNA is held: 42 bases, read in frame from base 1. For CDR1 and CDR2, the germline V gene lists SGHNT and YENEEA. V is clipped by 0 bases and J by 3 bases, and the sequence between their germline boundaries is 5 bases long. What the authors observed across the whole study: Among trial patients, those achieving complete response had baseline diversity similar to that of newly diagnosed patients, while diversity was significantly lower in partial responders and progressors. CD4+ but not CD8+ TCR diversity rose significantly by C4D1 (p=0.0027 vs p=0.16), most apparent in complete responders (p=0.02). Only a single clinical trial cohort was studied, and what caused the repertoire differences, possibly disease activity or prior therapy, remained undefined. Diversity was lower in patients who began nivolumab less than 1 year after ASCT, so these patients were left out of later analyses to avoid confounding by immune reconstitution. Baseline TCR diversity was reported to be lower in newly diagnosed patients than in healthy donors and to be lower still in relapsed/refractory patients.

A remark on this clone: It has no known antigen specificity. The record has no base qualities; no much larger clone is one base away.

Source: peripheral blood mononuclear cells (PBMCs), taken before the fourth cycle of nivolumab. The TCR comes from a human donor with classical Hodgkin lymphoma. This sequence uses TRBV11-3 and TRBJ2-2, with the D gene not clear enough to name. CDR3 sequence: CASSLDTYTGELFF. The DNA reads TGTGCCAGCAGCTTAGATACATACACCGGGGAGCTGTTTTTT.